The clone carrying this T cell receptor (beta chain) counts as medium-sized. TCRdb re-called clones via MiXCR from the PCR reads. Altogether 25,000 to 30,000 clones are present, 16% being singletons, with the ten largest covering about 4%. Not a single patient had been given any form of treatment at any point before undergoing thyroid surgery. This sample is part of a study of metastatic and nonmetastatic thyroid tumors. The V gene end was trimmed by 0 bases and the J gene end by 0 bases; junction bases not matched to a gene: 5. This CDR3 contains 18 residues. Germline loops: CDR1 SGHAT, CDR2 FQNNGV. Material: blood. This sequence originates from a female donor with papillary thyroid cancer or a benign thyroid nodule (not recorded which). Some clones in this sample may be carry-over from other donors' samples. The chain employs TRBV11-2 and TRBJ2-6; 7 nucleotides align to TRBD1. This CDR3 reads CASSLEDRLSSGANVLTF. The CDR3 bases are TGTGCCAGCAGCTTAGAGGACAGGCTTAGCTCTGGGGCCAACGTCCTGACTTTC. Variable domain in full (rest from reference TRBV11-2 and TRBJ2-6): EAGVAQSPRYKIIEKRQSVAFWCNPISGHATLYWYQQILGQGPKLLIQFQNNGVVDDSQLPKDRFSAERLKGVDSTLKIQPAKLEDSAVYLCASSLEDRLSSGANVLTFGAGSRLTVL.